This T cell receptor beta chain was recovered during a study of blood T cell repertoires in COVID-19. Method: immunoSEQ multiplex PCR; TCRdb's copy keeps in-frame clones and lacks some. The sample includes 250,000 to 400,000 clones, about nine tenths of them seen just once. The CDR3 spans 14 residues. V was pared by 6 bases and J by 5 bases, with 9 bases of the junction left unmatched. Germline-derived CDR1 and CDR2 are SQVTM and ANQGSEA. Sequencing was done on a sample of peripheral blood. The rearrangement joins TRBV29-1 to TRBJ1-4; 7 nucleotides agree with TRBD1. The receptor comes from a man over 45 with active or convalescent COVID-19. The CDR3 is CSVSIGGGNEKLFF. The CDR3 nucleotides read TGCAGCGTATCTATAGGGGGCGGAAATGAAAAACTGTTTTTT. The whole variable domain, filled in from reference TRBV29-1 and TRBJ1-4, reads SAVISQKPSRDICQRGTSLTIQCQVDSQVTMMFWYRQQPGQSLTLIATANQGSEATYESGFVIDKFPISRPNLTFSTLTVSNMSPEDSSIYLCSVSIGGGNEKLFFGSGTQLSVL.